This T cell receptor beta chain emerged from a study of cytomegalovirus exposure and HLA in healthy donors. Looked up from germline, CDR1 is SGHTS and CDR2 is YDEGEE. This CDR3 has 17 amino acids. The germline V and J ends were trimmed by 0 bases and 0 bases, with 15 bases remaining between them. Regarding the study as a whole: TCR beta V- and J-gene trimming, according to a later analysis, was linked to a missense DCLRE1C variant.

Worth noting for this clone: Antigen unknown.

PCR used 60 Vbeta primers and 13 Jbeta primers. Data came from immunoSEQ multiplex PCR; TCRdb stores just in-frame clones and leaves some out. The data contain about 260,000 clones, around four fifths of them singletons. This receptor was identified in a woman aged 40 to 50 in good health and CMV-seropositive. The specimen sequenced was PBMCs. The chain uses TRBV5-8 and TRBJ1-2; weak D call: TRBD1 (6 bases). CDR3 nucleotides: TGTGCCAGCAGCTTGGCAGGGGCCGATACAGCTAACTATGGCTACACCTTC. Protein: CASSLAGADTANYGYTF.